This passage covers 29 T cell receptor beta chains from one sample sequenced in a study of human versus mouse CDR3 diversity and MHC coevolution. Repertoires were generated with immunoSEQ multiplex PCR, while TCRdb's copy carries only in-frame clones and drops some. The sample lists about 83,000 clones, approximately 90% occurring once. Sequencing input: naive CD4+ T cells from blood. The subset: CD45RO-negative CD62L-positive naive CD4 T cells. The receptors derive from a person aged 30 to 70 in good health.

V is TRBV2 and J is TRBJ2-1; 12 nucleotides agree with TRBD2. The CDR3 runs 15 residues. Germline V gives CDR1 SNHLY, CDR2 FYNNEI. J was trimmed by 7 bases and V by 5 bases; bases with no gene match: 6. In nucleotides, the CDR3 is TGTGCCAGCAGTAGACTAGCGGGGGCGGGTAATGAGCAGTTCTTC. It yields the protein CASSRLAGAGNEQFF.

The CDR3 region is CASSPGDEPQHF. For the CDR3, the DNA is TGTGCCAGCAGCCCAGGGGACGAGCCCCAGCATTTT. V is TRBV2 and J is TRBJ1-5; D is perhaps TRBD1 (6 bases). This CDR3 has 12 amino acids. Germline V lookup: CDR1 SNHLY, CDR2 FYNNEI. The V and J ends lost 6 bases and 8 bases respectively, with 11 bases between them.

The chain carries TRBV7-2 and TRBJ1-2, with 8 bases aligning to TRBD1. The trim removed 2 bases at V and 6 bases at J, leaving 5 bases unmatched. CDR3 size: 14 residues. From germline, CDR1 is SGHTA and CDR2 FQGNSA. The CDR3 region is CASSLTPTGDGYTF. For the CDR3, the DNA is TGTGCCAGCAGCTTAACCCCGACAGGGGATGGCTACACCTTC.

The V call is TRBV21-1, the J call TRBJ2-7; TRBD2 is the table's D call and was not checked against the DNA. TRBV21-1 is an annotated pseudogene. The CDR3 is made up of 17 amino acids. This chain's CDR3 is CASSKVLAGAEGYEQYF. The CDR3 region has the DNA TGTGCCAGCAGCAAAGTACTAGCGGGAGCCGAGGGCTACGAGCAGTACTTC.

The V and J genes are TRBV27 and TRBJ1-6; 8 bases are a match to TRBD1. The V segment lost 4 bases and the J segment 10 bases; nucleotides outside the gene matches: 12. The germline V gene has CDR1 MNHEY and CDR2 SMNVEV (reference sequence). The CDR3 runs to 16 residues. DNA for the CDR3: TGTGCCAGCAGTTCACTGACAGGGGAGGTTGGGTCACCCCTCCACTTT. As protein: CASSSLTGEVGSPLHF.

CDR3 sequence: CASTIQGTGGETQYF. CDR3 nucleotides: TGCGCCAGCACCATACAGGGAACAGGGGGGGAGACCCAGTACTTC. V usage is TRBV5-1 and J usage is TRBJ2-5, with 8 positions matching TRBD1. The CDR3 covers 15 residues. Germline CDR1 SGHRS, CDR2 YFSETQ. With 6 bases clipped from V and 5 bases from J, the junction kept 12 bases outside the gene matches.

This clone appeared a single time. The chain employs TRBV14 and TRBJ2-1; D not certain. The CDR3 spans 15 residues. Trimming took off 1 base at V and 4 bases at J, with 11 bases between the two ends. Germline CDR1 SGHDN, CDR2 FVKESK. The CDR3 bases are TGTGCCAGCAGCCAAGGGAGTGCCGGGTACAATGAGCAGTTCTTC. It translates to CASSQGSAGYNEQFF.

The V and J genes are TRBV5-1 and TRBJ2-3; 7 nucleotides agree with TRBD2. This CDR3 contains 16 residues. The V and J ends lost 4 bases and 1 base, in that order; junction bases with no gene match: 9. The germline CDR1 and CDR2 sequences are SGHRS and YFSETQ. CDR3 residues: CASSPGGLTGTDTQYF. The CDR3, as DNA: TGCGCCAGCAGCCCCGGGGGACTAACAGGCACAGATACGCAGTATTTT.

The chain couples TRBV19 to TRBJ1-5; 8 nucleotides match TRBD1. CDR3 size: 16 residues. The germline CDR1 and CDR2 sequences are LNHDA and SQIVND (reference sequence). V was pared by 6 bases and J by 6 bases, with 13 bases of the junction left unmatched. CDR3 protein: CASSSPGQGAAQPQHF. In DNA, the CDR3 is TGTGCCAGTAGCTCGCCGGGGCAGGGGGCTGCTCAGCCCCAGCATTTT.

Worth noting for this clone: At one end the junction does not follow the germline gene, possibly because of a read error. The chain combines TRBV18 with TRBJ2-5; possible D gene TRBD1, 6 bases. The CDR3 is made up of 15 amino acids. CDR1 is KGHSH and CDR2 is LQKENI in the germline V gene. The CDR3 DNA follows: TGTGCCAGCGCACCTCAGCAGGGGCCTACGGAGACCCAGTACTTC. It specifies CASAPQQGPTETQYF.

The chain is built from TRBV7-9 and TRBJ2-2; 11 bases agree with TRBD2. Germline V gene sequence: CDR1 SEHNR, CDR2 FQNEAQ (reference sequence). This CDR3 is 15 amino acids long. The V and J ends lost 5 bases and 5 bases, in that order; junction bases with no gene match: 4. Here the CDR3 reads CASSTGTSGTGELFF. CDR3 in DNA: TGTGCCAGCAGCACCGGGACTAGCGGTACCGGGGAGCTGTTTTTT.

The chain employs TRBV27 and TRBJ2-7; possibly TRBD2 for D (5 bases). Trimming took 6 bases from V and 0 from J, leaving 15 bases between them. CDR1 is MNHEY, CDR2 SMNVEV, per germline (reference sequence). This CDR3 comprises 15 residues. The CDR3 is CASSRERMSSYEQYF. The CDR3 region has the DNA TGTGCCAGCAGCCGAGAGCGGATGAGCTCCTACGAGCAGTACTTC.

CDR3 sequence: CASSFAANYGYTF. The CDR3, as DNA: TGTGCCAGCAGCTTTGCAGCGAACTATGGCTACACCTTC. This chain joins TRBV5-4 and TRBJ1-2; no definite D call. Trimming took 2 bases from V and 2 from J, leaving 7 bases between them. CDR3 length equals 13 residues. The V gene's germline CDR1 is SGHNT and CDR2 YYREEE (reference sequence).

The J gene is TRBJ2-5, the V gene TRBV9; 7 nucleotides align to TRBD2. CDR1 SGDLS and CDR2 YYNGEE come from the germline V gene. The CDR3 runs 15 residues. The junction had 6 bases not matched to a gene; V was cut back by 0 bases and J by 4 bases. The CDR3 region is CASSVDGREGETQYF. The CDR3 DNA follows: TGTGCCAGCAGCGTAGACGGCAGGGAGGGAGAGACCCAGTACTTC.

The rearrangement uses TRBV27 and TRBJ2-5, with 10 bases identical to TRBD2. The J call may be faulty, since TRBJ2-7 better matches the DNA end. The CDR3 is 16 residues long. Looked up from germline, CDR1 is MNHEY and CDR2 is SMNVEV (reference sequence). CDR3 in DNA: TGTGCCAGCAGTTTCGTTTTAGCGGGGGGCCAGGGCGAGCAGTACTTC. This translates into CASSFVLAGGQGEQYF.

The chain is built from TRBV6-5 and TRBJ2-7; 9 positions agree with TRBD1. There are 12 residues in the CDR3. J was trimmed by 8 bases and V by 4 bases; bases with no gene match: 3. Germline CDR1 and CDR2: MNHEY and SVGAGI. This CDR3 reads CASSSTGGKQYF. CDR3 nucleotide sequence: TGTGCCAGCAGTTCGACAGGGGGGAAGCAGTACTTC.

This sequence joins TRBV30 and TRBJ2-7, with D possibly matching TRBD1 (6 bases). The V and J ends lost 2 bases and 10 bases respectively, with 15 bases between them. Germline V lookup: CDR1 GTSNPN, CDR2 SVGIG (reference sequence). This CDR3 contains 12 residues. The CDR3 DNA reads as TGTGCCTGGAGTAGGATTACAGGGCCCCAGTACTTC. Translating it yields CAWSRITGPQYF.

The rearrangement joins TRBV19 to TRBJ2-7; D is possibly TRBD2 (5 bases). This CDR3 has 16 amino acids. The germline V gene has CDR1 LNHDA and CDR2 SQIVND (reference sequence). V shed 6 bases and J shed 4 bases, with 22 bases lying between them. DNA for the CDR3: TGTGCCAGTAGCCAAGAAGAGCGGTCTATGGGGTACGAGCAGTACTTC. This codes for CASSQEERSMGYEQYF.

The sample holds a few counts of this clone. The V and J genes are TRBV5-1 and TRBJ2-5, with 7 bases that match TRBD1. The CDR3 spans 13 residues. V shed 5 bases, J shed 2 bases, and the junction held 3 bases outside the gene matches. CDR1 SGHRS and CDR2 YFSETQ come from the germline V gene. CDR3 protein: CASRDRVQETQYF. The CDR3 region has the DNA TGCGCCAGCAGAGACAGGGTTCAAGAGACCCAGTACTTC.

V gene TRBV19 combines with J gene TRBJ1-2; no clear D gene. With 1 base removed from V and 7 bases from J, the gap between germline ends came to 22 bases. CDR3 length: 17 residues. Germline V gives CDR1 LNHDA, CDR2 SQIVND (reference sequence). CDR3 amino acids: CASSIANLGSGISGYTF. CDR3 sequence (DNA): TGTGCCAGTAGTATAGCTAACCTCGGGTCGGGAATCTCTGGCTACACCTTC.

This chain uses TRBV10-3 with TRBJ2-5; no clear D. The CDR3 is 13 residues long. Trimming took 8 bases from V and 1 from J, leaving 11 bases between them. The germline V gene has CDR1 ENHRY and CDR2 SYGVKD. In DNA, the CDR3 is TGTGCCATCCGTCGGGTGTCCCAAGAGACCCAGTACTTC. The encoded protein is CAIRRVSQETQYF.

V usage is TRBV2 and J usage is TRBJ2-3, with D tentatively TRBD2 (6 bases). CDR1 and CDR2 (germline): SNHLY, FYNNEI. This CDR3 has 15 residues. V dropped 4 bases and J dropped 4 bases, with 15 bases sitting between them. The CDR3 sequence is CASSVADSRADTQYF. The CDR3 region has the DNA TGTGCCAGCAGTGTAGCGGACTCGCGGGCAGATACGCAGTATTTT. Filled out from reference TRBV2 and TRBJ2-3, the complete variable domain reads EPEVTQTPSHQVTQMGQEVILRCVPISNHLYFYWYRQILGQKVEFLVSFYNNEISEKSEIFDDQFSVERPDGSNFTLKIRSTKLEDSAMYFCASSVADSRADTQYFGPGTRLTVL.

CDR3 protein: CASSLSQGNTEAFF. As DNA, the CDR3 is TGTGCCAGCAGCTTGTCCCAGGGGAACACTGAAGCTTTCTTT. The chain carries TRBV5-4 and TRBJ1-1; maybe TRBD1 (5 bases). Looked up from germline, CDR1 is SGHNT and CDR2 is YYREEE (reference sequence). The CDR3 loop spans 14 amino acids. Trimming cost V 1 base and J 1 base, with 8 bases left between them.

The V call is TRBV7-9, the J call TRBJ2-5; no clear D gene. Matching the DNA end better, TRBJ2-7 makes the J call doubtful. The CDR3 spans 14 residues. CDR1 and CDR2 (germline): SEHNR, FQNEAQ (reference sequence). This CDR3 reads CASSLFSSSYEQYF. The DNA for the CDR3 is TGTGCCAGCAGCTTATTTAGCAGCTCCTACGAGCAGTACTTC.

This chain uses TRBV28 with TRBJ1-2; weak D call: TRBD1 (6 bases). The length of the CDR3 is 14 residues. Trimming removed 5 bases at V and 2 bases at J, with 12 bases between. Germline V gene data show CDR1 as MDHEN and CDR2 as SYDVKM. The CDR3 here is CASSLHGTNYGYTF. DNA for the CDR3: TGTGCCAGCAGTCTCCATGGGACAAACTATGGCTACACCTTC.

CDR3 in DNA: TGTGCCAGCAGCGTAGGTCCTAGCGGGGGGGCTGATGAGACCCAGTACTTC. It specifies CASSVGPSGGADETQYF. This rearrangement joins TRBV9 to TRBJ2-5; TRBD2 aligns across 12 bases. The CDR3 sequence is 17 residues long. V trimming: 0 bases; J trimming: 5 bases; junction bases outside the gene matches: 8. In germline, CDR1 is SGDLS, CDR2 YYNGEE.

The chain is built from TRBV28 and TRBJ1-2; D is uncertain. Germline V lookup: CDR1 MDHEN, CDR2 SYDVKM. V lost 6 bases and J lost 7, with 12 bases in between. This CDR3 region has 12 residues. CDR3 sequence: CASRATVSGYTF. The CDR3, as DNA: TGTGCCAGCAGAGCGACCGTTTCTGGCTACACCTTC.

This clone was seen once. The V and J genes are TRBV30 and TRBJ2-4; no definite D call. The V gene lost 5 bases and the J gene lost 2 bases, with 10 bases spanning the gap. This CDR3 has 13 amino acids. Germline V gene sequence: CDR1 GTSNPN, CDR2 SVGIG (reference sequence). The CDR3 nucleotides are TGTGCCTGGTCAGCGTACCCCAAAAACATTCAGTACTTC. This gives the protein CAWSAYPKNIQYF.

In DNA form, the CDR3 reads TGTGCCAGCAGTACGACAGAGAACTACGAGCAGTACTTC. Encoded protein: CASSTTENYEQYF. The chain couples TRBV28 to TRBJ2-7; perhaps TRBD1 as D (5 bases). The germline V gene has CDR1 MDHEN and CDR2 SYDVKM. V was clipped by 5 bases and J by 3 bases, with 11 bases between them. This CDR3 spans 13 amino acids.